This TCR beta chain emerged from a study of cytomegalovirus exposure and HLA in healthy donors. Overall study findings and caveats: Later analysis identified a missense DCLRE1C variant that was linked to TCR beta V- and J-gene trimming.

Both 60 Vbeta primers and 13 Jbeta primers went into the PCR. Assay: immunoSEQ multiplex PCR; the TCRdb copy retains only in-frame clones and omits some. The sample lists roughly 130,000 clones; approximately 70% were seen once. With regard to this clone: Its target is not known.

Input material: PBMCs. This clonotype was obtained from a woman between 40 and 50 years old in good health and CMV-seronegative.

CDR3 nucleotides: TGTGCCAGCAGCTTATATGGCTTCCGCGGGACAGCTACTAACTATGGCTACACCTTC. Encoded protein: CASSLYGFRGTATNYGYTF. This chain uses TRBV7-2 with TRBJ1-2; TRBD1 matches at 7 bases. With V trimmed by 2 bases and J by 0 bases, 15 bases remained unmatched. This CDR3 comprises 19 residues. The germline V gene encodes CDR1 SGHTA and CDR2 FQGNSA. The full variable domain, its missing parts supplied by reference TRBV7-2 and TRBJ1-2, is GAGVSQSPSNKVTEKGKDVELRCDPISGHTALYWYRQSLGQGLEFLIYFQGNSAPDKSGLPSDRFSAERTGGSVSTLTIQRTQQEDSAVYLCASSLYGFRGTATNYGYTFGSGTRLTVV.